This T cell receptor (beta chain) was captured in a study of glioma-infiltrating T cells after dendritic cell vaccination. Turning to the study itself: Patients received three intradermal dendritic cell vaccine injections at biweekly intervals.

CDR1 and CDR2 from the germline V gene are MNHNS and SASEGT. V was clipped by 1 base and J by 3 bases, with 16 bases between them. This CDR3 has 16 residues. TCRB CDR3 was amplified from 2 ug genomic DNA or less. Primers: 60 V beta forward and 13 J beta reverse. Assay: immunoSEQ multiplex PCR; the TCRdb copy retains only in-frame clones and omits some. The sample lists fewer than 75,000 clones, under 90% seen once, with roughly 8.2% in the top ten. The chain links TRBV6-1 to TRBJ2-7; perhaps TRBD2 as D (6 bases). Sample: blood, taken before dendritic cell vaccination. The sequence derives from a human donor with glioblastoma. The CDR3 loop reads CASSEGDFEVGYEQYF. CDR3 bases: TGTGCCAGCAGTGAAGGGGACTTCGAGGTTGGCTACGAGCAGTACTTC.